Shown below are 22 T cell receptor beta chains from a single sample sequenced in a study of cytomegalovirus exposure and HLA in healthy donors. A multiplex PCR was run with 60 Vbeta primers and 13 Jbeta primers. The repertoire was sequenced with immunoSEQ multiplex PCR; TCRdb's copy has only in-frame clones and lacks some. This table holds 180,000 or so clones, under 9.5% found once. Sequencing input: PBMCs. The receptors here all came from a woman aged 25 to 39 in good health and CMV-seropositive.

The CDR3: CASSQQKGDTEAFF. The CDR3 coding sequence is TGTGCCAGCAGCCAACAAAAAGGGGACACTGAAGCTTTCTTT. The genes are TRBV4-2 and TRBJ1-1; D possibly corresponds to TRBD1 (5 bases). This CDR3 spans 14 amino acids. Trimming took 2 bases from V and 3 from J, leaving 10 bases between them. The germline gives CDR1 LGHNA, CDR2 YNFKEQ.

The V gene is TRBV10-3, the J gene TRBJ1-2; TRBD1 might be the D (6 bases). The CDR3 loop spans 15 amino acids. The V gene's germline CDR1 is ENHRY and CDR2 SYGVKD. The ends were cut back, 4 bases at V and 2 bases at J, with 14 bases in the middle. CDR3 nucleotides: TGTGCCATCAGTGGAGCCTGGACAGCAAACTATGGCTACACCTTC. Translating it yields CAISGAWTANYGYTF.

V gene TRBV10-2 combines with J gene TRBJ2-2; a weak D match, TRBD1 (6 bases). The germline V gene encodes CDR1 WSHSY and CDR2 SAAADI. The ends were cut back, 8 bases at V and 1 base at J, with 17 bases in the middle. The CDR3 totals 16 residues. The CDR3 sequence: CASRTASALNTGELFF. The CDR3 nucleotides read TGCGCCAGCCGGACAGCCTCCGCCTTGAACACCGGGGAGCTGTTTTTT.

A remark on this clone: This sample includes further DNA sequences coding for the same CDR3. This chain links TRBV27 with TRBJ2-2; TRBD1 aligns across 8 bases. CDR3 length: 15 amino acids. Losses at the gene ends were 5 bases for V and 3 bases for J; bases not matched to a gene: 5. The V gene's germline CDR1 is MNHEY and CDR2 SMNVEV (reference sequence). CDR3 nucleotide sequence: TGTGCCAGCAGTCGACAGGGGATACACACCGGGGAGCTGTTTTTT. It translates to CASSRQGIHTGELFF.

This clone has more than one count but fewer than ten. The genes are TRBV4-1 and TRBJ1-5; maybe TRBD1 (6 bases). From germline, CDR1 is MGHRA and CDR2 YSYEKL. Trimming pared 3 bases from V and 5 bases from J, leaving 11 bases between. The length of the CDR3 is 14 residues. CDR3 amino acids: CASSQGGAHQPQHF. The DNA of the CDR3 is TGCGCCAGCAGCCAGGGGGGGGCTCATCAGCCCCAGCATTTT.

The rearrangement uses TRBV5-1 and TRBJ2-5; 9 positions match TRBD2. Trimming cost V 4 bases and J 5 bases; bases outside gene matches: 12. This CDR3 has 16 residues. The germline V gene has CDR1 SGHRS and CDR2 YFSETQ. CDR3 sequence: CASSRAGREGLETQYF. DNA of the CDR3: TGCGCCAGCAGCCGAGCGGGGCGGGAGGGTCTTGAGACCCAGTACTTC.

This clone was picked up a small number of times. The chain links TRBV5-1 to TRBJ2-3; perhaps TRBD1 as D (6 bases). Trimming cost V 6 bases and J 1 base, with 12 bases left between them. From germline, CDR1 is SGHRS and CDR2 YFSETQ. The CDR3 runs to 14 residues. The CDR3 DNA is TGCGCCAGCACGCCGGACAGCGGCACAGATACGCAGTATTTT. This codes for CASTPDSGTDTQYF.

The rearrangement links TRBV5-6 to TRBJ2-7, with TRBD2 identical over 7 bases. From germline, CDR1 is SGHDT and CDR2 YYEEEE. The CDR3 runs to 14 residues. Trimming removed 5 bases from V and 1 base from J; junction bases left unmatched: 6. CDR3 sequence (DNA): TGTGCCAGCAGGGGGTGGGGAGGGTCCTACGAGCAGTACTTC. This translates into CASRGWGGSYEQYF.

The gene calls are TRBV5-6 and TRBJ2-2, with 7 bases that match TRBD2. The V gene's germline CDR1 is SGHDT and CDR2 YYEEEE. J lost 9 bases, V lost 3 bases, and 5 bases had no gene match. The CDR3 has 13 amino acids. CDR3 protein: CASSSGLVRELFF. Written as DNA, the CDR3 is TGTGCCAGCAGCTCAGGACTAGTCCGGGAGCTGTTTTTT.

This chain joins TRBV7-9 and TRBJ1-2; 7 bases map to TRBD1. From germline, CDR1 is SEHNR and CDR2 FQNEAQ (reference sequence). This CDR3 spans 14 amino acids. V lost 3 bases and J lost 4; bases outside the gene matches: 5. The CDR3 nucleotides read TGTGCCAGCAGCTTCGACAGGGTGCCCTATGGCTACACCTTC. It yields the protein CASSFDRVPYGYTF.

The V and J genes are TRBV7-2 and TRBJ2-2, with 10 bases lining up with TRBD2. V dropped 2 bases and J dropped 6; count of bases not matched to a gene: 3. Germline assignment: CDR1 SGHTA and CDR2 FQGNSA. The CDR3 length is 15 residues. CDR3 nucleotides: TGTGCCAGCAGCTTAAGCGGGAGGGCCTCCGGGGAGCTGTTTTTT. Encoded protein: CASSLSGRASGELFF. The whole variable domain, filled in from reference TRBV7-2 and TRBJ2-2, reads GAGVSQSPSNKVTEKGKDVELRCDPISGHTALYWYRQSLGQGLEFLIYFQGNSAPDKSGLPSDRFSAERTGGSVSTLTIQRTQQEDSAVYLCASSLSGRASGELFFGEGSRLTVL.

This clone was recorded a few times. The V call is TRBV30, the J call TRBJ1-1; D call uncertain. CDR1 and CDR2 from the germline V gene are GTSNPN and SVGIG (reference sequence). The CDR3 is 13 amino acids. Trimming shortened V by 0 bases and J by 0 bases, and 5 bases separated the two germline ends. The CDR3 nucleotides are TGTGCCTGGAGTGTTGGGCTGAACACTGAAGCTTTCTTT. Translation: CAWSVGLNTEAFF.

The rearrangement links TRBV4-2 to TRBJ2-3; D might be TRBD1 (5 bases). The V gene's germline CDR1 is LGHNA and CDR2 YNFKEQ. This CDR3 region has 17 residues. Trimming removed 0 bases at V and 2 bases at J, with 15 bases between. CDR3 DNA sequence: TGTGCCAGCAGCCAAGATGTCCTAGGACAATCCACAGATACGCAGTATTTT. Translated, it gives CASSQDVLGQSTDTQYF.

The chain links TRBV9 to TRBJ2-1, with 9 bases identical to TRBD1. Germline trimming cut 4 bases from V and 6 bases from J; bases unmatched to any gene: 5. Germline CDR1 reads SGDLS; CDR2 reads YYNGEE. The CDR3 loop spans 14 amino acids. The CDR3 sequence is CASSPRTGANEQFF. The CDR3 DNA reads TGTGCCAGCAGCCCCCGGACAGGGGCCAATGAGCAGTTCTTC.

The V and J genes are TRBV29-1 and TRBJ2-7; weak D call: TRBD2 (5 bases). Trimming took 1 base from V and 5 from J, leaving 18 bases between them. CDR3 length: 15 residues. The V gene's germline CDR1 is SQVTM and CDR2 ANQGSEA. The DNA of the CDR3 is TGCAGCGTTGAAGTATGGACGGCGCCGGGGAACGAGCAGTACTTC. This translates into CSVEVWTAPGNEQYF.

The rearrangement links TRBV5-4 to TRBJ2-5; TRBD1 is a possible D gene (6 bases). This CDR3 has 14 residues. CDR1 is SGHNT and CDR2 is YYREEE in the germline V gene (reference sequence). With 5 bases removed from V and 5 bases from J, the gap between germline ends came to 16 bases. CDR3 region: CASSAGQSIETQYF. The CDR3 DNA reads TGTGCCAGCAGTGCCGGACAGTCAATTGAGACCCAGTACTTC.

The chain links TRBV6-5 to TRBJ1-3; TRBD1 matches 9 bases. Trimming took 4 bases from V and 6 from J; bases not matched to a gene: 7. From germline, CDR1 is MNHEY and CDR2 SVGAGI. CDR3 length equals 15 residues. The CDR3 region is CASSLDRGSENTIYF. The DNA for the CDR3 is TGTGCCAGCAGTTTGGACAGGGGATCAGAAAACACCATATATTTT.

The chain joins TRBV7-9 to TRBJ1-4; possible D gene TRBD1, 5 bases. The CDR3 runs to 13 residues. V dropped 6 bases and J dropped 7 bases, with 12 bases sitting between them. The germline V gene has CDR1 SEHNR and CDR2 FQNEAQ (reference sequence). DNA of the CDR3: TGTGCCAGCAGTGGAGGGGAGGCTGAAAAACTGTTTTTT. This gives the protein CASSGGEAEKLFF.

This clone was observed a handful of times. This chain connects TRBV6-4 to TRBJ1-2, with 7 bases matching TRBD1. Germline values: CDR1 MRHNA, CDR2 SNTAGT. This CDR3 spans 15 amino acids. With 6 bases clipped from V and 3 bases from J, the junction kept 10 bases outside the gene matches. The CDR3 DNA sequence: TGTGCCAGCAGGGACAGCAGGGGGAGTTACTATGGCTACACCTTC. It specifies CASRDSRGSYYGYTF.

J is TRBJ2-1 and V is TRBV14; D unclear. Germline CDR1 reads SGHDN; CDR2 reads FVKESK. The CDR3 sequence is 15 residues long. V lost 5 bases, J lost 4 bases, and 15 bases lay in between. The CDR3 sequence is CASSKGSGQYNEQFF. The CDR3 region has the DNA TGTGCCAGCAGCAAAGGATCAGGCCAGTACAATGAGCAGTTCTTC.

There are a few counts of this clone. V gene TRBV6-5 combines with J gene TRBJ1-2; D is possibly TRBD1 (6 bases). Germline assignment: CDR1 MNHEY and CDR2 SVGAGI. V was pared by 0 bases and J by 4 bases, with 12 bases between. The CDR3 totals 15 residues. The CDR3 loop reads CASSYSWTDPYGYTF. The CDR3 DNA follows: TGTGCCAGCAGTTACTCCTGGACAGATCCCTATGGCTACACCTTC.

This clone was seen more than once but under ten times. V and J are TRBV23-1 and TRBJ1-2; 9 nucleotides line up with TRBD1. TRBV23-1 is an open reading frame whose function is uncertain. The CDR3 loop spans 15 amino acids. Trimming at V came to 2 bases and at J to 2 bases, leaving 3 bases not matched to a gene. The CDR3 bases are TGCGCCAGCAGTCAAGCCGGGACAGGGAACTATGGCTACACCTTC. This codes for CASSQAGTGNYGYTF.